The entry below gives a single TCR beta chain sequence along with its context. Its matching antigen is unknown. Clones were read by immunoSEQ multiplex PCR, and TCRdb kept only the in-frame ones, dropping some. This repertoire shows 120,000 to 150,000 clones, roughly nine tenths found once; its top ten account for over 3%. This record belongs to a study of T cell responses to AZD1222 COVID-19 vaccine. Study conclusions and caveats: Dominant CD4 TCR responses targeted spike regions 160-218 and 743-854.

There are 15 residues in the CDR3. Trimming shortened V by 6 bases and J by 4 bases, and 18 bases separated the two germline ends. From germline, CDR1 is SGHTA and CDR2 FQGNSA. The chain is built from TRBV7-2 and TRBJ2-5; maybe TRBD2 (6 bases). This clonotype originated in an adult who received the AZD1222 COVID-19 vaccine. The sample was peripheral blood, taken 28 days after the second AZD1222 dose. Here the CDR3 reads CASRILGEVRETQYF. The DNA of the CDR3 is TGTGCCAGCAGAATCTTAGGGGAGGTCCGAGAGACCCAGTACTTC.